This T cell receptor (beta chain) was identified during a study of control samples from healthy donors and cancer patients. Using immunoSEQ multiplex PCR, the repertoire was profiled, and TCRdb retains in-frame clones only, with some absent. The sample carries some 100,000 clones, about 89% recorded once. Per germline, CDR1 GTSNPN and CDR2 SVGIG (reference sequence). V lost 7 bases and J lost 1; bases outside the gene matches: 9. CDR3 length: 14 residues. Sequences were obtained from blood. This clonotype was obtained from a woman aged 45 to 65 in good health. The chain joins TRBV30 to TRBJ1-1, with 7 nucleotides matching TRBD1. CDR3 bases: TGTGCCTCCCGACCCCGGACAGGGAACACTGAAGCTTTCTTT. It specifies CASRPRTGNTEAFF.